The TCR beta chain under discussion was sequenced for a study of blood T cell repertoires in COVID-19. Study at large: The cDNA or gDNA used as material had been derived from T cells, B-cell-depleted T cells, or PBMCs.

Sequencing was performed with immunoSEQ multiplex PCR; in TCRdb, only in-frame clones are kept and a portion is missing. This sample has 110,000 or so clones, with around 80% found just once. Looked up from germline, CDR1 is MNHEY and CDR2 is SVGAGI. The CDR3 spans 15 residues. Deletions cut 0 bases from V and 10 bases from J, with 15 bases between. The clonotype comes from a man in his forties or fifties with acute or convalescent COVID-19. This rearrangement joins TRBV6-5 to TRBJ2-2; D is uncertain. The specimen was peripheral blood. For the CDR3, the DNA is TGTGCCAGCAGTTACTCGCTGGCTGAGCGAGAGGAGCTGTTTTTT. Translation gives CASSYSLAEREELFF.